These 18 T cell receptor beta chains originate from one sample sequenced in a study of blood T cell repertoires in COVID-19. Some clones are missing from TCRdb's copy, which holds only in-frame ones; the method was immunoSEQ multiplex PCR. Of nearly 300,000 clones in the sample, roughly 80% were seen once. The sequencing input was peripheral blood. The receptors were sampled from a human donor with COVID-19, enrolled during active disease. The donor label of this sample is uncertain.

CDR3 sequence reads: CASDQFRYGYTF. Here the CDR3 DNA reads TGTGCCAGCGATCAGTTCCGCTATGGCTACACCTTC. The V gene is TRBV5-8, the J gene TRBJ1-2; D is ambiguous. The V end lost 7 bases, the J end lost 4 bases, and 11 bases lay between the germline ends. The CDR3 is made up of 12 amino acids. Germline assignment: CDR1 SGHTS and CDR2 YDEGEE.

This clone showed up just a few times. This chain links TRBV29-1 with TRBJ1-1, with D perhaps matching TRBD1 (6 bases). The CDR3 sequence is 13 residues long. The germline V and J ends were trimmed by 6 bases and 1 base, with 12 bases remaining between them. Germline CDR1 is SQVTM and CDR2 is ANQGSEA. CDR3 coding DNA: TGCAGCGTCTACGACAGGACGAACACTGAAGCTTTCTTT. As protein: CSVYDRTNTEAFF.

V and J are TRBV30 and TRBJ1-4, with TRBD1 identical over 7 bases. The CDR3 totals 14 residues. CDR1 is GTSNPN and CDR2 is SVGIG in the germline V gene (reference sequence). The V gene end was trimmed by 2 bases and the J gene end by 7 bases; junction bases not matched to a gene: 7. The CDR3 reads CAWSSRQGGEKLFF. The CDR3 DNA is TGTGCCTGGAGTAGTCGACAGGGCGGTGAAAAACTGTTTTTT.

The chain recombines TRBV7-9 with TRBJ2-2, with D perhaps matching TRBD2 (5 bases). This CDR3 spans 15 amino acids. With 5 bases removed from V and 6 bases from J, the gap between germline ends came to 16 bases. Germline V CDR1 and CDR2: SEHNR, FQNEAQ (reference sequence). This chain's CDR3 is CASSPAPGLAGELFF. CDR3 bases: TGTGCCAGCAGCCCCGCACCGGGGTTGGCCGGGGAGCTGTTTTTT. The full variable domain, with the rest looked up from reference TRBV7-9 and TRBJ2-2, is DTGVSQNPRHKITKRGQNVTFRCDPISEHNRLYWYRQTLGQGPEFLTYFQNEAQLEKSRLLSDRFSAERPKGSFSTLEIQRTEQGDSAMYLCASSPAPGLAGELFFGEGSRLTVL.

The chain links TRBV2 to TRBJ1-2; TRBD1 is a possible D gene (5 bases). The CDR3 is made up of 13 amino acids. From germline, CDR1 is SNHLY and CDR2 FYNNEI. The V end lost 3 bases, the J end lost 6 bases, and 11 bases lay between the germline ends. CDR3 amino acids: CASSDRRADGYTF. In nucleotides, the CDR3 is TGTGCCAGCAGTGACCGCAGGGCAGATGGCTACACCTTC.

This clone appeared a few times. The rearrangement uses TRBV11-2 and TRBJ1-2; the D is unclear. This CDR3 contains 13 residues. Germline assignment: CDR1 SGHAT and CDR2 FQNNGV. V lost 5 bases and J lost 0, with 7 bases in between. Here the CDR3 reads CASSPTTNYGYTF. Here the CDR3 DNA reads TGTGCCAGCAGCCCGACAACTAACTATGGCTACACCTTC.

The V and J genes are TRBV5-4 and TRBJ2-1; no reliable D call. The CDR3 is 13 amino acids. Per the germline V gene, CDR1 is SGHNT and CDR2 is YYREEE (reference sequence). V lost 0 bases and J 6 bases, leaving 7 bases between the germline ends. The CDR3 nucleotides are TGTGCCAGCAGCTTGGTTTCGGTCAATGAGCAGTTCTTC. It encodes CASSLVSVNEQFF. Full variable domain (rest looked up from reference TRBV5-4 and TRBJ2-1): ETGVTQSPTHLIKTRGQQVTLRCSSQSGHNTVSWYQQALGQGPQFIFQYYREEENGRGNFPPRFSGLQFPNYSSELNVNALELDDSALYLCASSLVSVNEQFFGPGTRLTVL.

This chain connects TRBV9 to TRBJ2-5; 11 bases agree with TRBD2. Germline CDR1 is SGDLS and CDR2 is YYNGEE. The CDR3 runs 17 residues. J was trimmed by 5 bases and V by 0 bases; bases with no gene match: 9. This CDR3 is CASSVGVAGGPGETQYF. The CDR3 nucleotides read TGTGCCAGCAGCGTAGGGGTAGCGGGAGGGCCTGGGGAGACCCAGTACTTC.

The J gene is TRBJ2-1, the V gene TRBV7-3, with 9 nucleotides matching TRBD2. The germline V gene has CDR1 SGHTA and CDR2 FQGTGA. V lost 4 bases, J lost 3 bases, and 1 base stayed unmatched. The CDR3 totals 14 residues. In nucleotides, the CDR3 is TGTGCCAGCAGCTCTAGCGGGAACTACAATGAGCAGTTCTTC. Its translation: CASSSSGNYNEQFF.

The chain combines TRBV7-9 with TRBJ1-1; D is unresolved. The V and J ends lost 6 bases and 0 bases respectively, with 11 bases between them. CDR1 is SEHNR, CDR2 FQNEAQ, per germline (reference sequence). This CDR3 contains 14 residues. The CDR3 DNA sequence: TGTGCCAGCAGATCTACCGGGATGAACACTGAAGCTTTCTTT. The encoded protein is CASRSTGMNTEAFF.

V is TRBV28 and J is TRBJ1-5; perhaps TRBD1 as D (5 bases). CDR1 is MDHEN, CDR2 SYDVKM, per germline. Deletions cut 4 bases from V and 0 bases from J, with 13 bases between. CDR3 size: 16 residues. The CDR3 spells CASSSWAGDSNQPQHF. The DNA of the CDR3 is TGTGCCAGCAGTTCCTGGGCGGGGGATAGCAATCAGCCCCAGCATTTT.

This clone has just one count. The chain has TRBV12-5 and TRBJ1-1; a weak D match, TRBD1 (5 bases). There are 16 residues in the CDR3. Per germline, CDR1 LGHNT and CDR2 FRNRAP. The V end was cut by 6 bases, the J end by 0 bases, with 17 bases between. The CDR3 DNA follows: TGTGCTAGTGGCCCGGGACTGTCTTTTATGAACACTGAAGCTTTCTTT. Protein product: CASGPGLSFMNTEAFF. Full variable domain (outside the CDR3, taken from reference TRBV12-5 and TRBJ1-1): DARVTQTPRHKVTEMGQEVTMRCQPILGHNTVFWYRQTMMQGLELLAYFRNRAPLDDSGMPKDRFSAEMPDATLATLKIQPSEPRDSAVYFCASGPGLSFMNTEAFFGQGTRLTVV.

The chain carries TRBV5-6 and TRBJ1-3, with 12 bases that match TRBD1. CDR1 is SGHDT and CDR2 is YYEEEE in the germline V gene. The CDR3 totals 15 residues. With 4 bases clipped from V and 2 bases from J, the junction kept 1 base outside the gene matches. The CDR3 DNA reads as TGTGCCAGCAGCCGGGACAGGGGGCCTGGAAACACCATATATTTT. Residues: CASSRDRGPGNTIYF.

In its sample, this clone was seen many times. Germline is not matched at one junction end, which may reflect a read error. The chain carries TRBV3-1 (or the pseudogene TRBV3-2) and TRBJ2-7; 9 bases agree with TRBD1. The CDR3 has 14 amino acids. CDR1 is LGHDT and CDR2 is YNNKEL in the germline V gene (reference sequence). The CDR3 nucleotides read TGTGCCACCAGCGGCCGGGACAGGGTCCACGAGCAGTACTTC. Translating it yields CATSGRDRVHEQYF.

The genes are TRBV4-2 and TRBJ1-5, with 7 bases aligning to TRBD1. Losses at the gene ends were 0 bases for V and 0 bases for J; bases not matched to a gene: 11. The germline V gene encodes CDR1 LGHNA and CDR2 YNFKEQ. CDR3 size: 19 residues. The CDR3 region is CASSQDSRDRLYSNQPQHF. The CDR3 nucleotides are TGTGCCAGCAGCCAAGATTCACGGGACAGACTTTATAGCAATCAGCCCCAGCATTTT.

The CDR3 spells CASSYGGYSGNTIYF. CDR3 nucleotides: TGTGCCAGCAGTTATGGGGGCTACTCTGGAAACACCATATATTTT. The genes are TRBV28 and TRBJ1-3, with D possibly TRBD1 on 6 matching bases. The germline V gene encodes CDR1 MDHEN and CDR2 SYDVKM. This CDR3 is 15 amino acids long. Trimming shortened V by 4 bases and J by 0 bases, and 10 bases separated the two germline ends.

In DNA form, the CDR3 reads TGTGCCTGGAGTACACTGCAGGGGAGAAGGGAAGCTTTCTTT. Its protein is CAWSTLQGRREAFF. V and J are TRBV30 and TRBJ1-1; D possibly corresponds to TRBD1 (6 bases). The CDR3 runs 14 residues. V gave up 2 bases and J gave up 8 bases, with 18 bases separating them. Germline CDR1 is GTSNPN and CDR2 is SVGIG (reference sequence).

The V call is TRBV5-8, the J call TRBJ1-1, with 7 bases matching TRBD1. V was clipped by 3 bases and J by 5 bases; unmatched bases: 7. Per germline, CDR1 SGHTS and CDR2 YDEGEE. The CDR3 spans 14 residues. As DNA, the CDR3 is TGTGCCAGCAGCTCAAGGACAGGACGGACTGAAGCTTTCTTT. This translates into CASSSRTGRTEAFF.